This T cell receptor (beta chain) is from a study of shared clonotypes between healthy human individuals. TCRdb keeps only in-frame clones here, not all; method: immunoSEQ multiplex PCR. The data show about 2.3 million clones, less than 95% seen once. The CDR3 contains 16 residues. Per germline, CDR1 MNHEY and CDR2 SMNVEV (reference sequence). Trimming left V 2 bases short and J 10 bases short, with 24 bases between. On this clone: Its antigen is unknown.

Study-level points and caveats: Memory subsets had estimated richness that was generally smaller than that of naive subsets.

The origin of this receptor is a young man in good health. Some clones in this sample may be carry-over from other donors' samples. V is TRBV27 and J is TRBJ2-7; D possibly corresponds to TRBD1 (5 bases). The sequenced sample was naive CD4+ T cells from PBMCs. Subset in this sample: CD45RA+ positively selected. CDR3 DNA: TGTGCCAGCAGTTTAACCTTGGTTCCCGATACAGGTGGACAGTACTTC. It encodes CASSLTLVPDTGGQYF.